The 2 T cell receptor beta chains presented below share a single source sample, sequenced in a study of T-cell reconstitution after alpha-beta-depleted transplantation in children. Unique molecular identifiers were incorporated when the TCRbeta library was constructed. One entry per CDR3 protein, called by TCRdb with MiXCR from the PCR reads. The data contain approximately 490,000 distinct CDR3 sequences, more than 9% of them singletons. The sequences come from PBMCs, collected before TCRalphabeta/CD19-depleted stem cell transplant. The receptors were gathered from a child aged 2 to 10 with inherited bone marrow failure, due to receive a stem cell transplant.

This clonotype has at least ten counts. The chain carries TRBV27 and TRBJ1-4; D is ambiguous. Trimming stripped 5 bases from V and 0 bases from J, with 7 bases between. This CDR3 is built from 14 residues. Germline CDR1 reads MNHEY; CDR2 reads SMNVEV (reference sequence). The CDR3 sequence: CASSTYTTNEKLFF. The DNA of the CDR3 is TGTGCCAGCAGTACATACACAACTAATGAAAAACTGTTTTTT.

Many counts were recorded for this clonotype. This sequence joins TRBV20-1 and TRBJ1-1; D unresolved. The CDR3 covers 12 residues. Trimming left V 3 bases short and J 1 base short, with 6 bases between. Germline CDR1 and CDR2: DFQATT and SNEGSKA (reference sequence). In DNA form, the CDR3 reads TGCAGTGCTAGGAGTTGGAACACTGAAGCTTTCTTT. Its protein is CSARSWNTEAFF.